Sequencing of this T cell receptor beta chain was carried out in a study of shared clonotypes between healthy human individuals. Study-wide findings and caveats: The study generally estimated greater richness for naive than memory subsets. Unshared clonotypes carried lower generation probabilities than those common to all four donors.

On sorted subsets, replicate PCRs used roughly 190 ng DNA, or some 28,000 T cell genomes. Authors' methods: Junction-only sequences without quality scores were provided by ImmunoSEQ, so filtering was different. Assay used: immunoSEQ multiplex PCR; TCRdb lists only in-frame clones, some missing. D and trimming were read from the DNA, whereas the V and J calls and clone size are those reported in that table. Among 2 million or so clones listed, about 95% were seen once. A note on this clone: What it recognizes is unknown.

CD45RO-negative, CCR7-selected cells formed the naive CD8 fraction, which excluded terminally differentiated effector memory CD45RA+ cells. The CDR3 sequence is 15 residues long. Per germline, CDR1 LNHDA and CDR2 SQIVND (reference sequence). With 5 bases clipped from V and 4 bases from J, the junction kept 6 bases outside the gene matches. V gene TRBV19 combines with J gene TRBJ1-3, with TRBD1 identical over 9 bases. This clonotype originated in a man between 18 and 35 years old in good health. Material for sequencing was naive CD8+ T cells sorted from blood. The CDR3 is CASSPGTGTGNTIYF. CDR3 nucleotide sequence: TGTGCCAGTAGTCCCGGGACAGGGACCGGAAACACCATATATTTT.